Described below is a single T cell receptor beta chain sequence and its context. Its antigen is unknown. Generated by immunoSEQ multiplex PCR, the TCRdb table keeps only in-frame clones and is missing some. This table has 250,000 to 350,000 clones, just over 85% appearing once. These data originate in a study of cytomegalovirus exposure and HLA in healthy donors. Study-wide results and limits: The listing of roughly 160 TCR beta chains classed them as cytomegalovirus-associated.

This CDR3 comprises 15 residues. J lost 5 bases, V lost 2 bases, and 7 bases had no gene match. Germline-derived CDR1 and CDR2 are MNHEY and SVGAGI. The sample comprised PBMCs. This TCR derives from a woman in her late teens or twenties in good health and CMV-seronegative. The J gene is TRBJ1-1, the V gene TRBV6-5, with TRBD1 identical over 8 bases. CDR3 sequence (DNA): TGTGCCAGCAGTTACGAAGGACAGGGAGGGACTGAAGCTTTCTTT. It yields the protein CASSYEGQGGTEAFF.